Reported below is one TCR beta chain. The study ran its PCR with 60 Vbeta and 13 Jbeta primers. The data were produced by immunoSEQ multiplex PCR, yet TCRdb's version contains in-frame clones alone and is incomplete. This table has about 97,000 clones, roughly a tenth appearing once. Germline V lookup: CDR1 MNHEY, CDR2 SVGAGI. The CDR3 is 14 residues long. Healthy bone marrow donors supplied every sample. Unrecorded immune exposures were likely, despite nominal health at sampling. The data originate from a study of cytomegalovirus exposure and HLA in healthy donors. Study as a whole: In terms of ancestry, the Caucasian-associated cluster contained roughly 81% of the 350 to 450 genotyped donors.

The source is a man in his fifties in good health and CMV-seropositive. The chain recombines TRBV6-5 with TRBJ2-5, with a possible D match to TRBD2 (6 bases). The J call may be mistaken, given a closer DNA end match to TRBJ2-7. The sequenced material came from PBMCs. CDR3 DNA: TGTGCCAGCAGTGAGGGGACTGTTTCCTACGAGCAGTACTTC. Encoded protein: CASSEGTVSYEQYF.